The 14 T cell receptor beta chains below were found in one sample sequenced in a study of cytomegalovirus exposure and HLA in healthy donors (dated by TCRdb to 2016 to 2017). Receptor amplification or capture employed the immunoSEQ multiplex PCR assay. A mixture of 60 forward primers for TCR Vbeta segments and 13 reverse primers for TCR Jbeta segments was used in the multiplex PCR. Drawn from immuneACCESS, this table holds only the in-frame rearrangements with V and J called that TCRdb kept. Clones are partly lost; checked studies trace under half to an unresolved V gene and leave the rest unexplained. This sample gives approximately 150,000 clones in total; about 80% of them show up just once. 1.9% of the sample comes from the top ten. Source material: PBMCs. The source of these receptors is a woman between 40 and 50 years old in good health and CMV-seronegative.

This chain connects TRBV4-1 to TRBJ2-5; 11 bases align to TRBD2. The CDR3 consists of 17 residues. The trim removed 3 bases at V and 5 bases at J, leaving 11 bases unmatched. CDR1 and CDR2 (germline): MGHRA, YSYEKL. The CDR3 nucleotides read TGCGCCAGCAGCCATCCAACTAGCGGGAGTCAGGCCGAGACCCAGTACTTC. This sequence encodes CASSHPTSGSQAETQYF.

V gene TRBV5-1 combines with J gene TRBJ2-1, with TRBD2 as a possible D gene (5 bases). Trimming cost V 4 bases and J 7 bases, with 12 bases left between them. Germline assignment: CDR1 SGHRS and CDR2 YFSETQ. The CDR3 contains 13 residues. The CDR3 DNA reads TGCGCCAGCAGCCTTGAAGGACTGAATGAGCAGTTCTTC. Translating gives CASSLEGLNEQFF.

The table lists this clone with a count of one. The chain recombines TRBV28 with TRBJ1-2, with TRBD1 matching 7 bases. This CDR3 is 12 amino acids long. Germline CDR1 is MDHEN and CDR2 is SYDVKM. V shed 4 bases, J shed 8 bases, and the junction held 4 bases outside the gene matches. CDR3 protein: CASSWGQIGYTF. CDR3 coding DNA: TGTGCCAGCAGTTGGGGACAGATAGGCTACACCTTC.

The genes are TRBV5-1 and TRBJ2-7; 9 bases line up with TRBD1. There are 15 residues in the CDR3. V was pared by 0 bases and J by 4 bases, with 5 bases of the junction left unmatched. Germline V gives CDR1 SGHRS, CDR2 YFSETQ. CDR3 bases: TGCGCCAGCAGCTTGGGGCGGACAGGGGATTACGAGCAGTACTTC. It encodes CASSLGRTGDYEQYF.

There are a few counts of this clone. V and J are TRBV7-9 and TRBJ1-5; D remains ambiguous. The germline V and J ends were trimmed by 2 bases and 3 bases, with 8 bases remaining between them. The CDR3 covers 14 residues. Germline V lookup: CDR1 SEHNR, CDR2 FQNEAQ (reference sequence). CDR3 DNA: TGTGCCAGCAGCTTATTCGGGGTCAATCAGCCCCAGCATTTT. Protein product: CASSLFGVNQPQHF.

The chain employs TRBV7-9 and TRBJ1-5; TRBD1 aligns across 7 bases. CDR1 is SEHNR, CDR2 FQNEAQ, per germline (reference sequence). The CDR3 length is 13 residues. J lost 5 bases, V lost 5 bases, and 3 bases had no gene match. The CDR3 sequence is CASSTQGDQPQHF. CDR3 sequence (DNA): TGTGCCAGCAGCACTCAGGGGGATCAGCCCCAGCATTTT.

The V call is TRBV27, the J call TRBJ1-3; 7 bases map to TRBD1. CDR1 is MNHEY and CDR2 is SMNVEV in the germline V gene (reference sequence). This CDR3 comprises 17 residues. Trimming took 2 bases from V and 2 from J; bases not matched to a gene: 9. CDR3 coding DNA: TGTGCCAGCAGTTTAACCGGGACAGTGACTCCTGGAAACACCATATATTTT. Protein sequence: CASSLTGTVTPGNTIYF.

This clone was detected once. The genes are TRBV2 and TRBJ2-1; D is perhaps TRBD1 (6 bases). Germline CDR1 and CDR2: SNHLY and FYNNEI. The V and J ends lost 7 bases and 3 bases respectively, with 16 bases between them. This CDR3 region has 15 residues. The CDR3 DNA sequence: TGTGCCAGCAAGTTTAGGACAGAGAACTACAATGAGCAGTTCTTC. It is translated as CASKFRTENYNEQFF.

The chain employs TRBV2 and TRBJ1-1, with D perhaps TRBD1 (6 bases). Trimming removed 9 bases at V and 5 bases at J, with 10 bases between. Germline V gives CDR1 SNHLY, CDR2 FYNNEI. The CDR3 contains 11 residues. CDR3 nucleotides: TGTGCCAGGAGGACAGTGACTGAAGCTTTCTTT. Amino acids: CARRTVTEAFF.

Here the CDR3 reads CASSDRTRTNTGELFF. The DNA of the CDR3 is TGTGCCAGCAGTGACCGGACTCGCACGAACACCGGGGAGCTGTTTTTT. The chain combines TRBV25-1 with TRBJ2-2; tentative D call: TRBD2 (5 bases). The CDR3 covers 16 residues. V lost 3 bases and J 0 bases, leaving 11 bases between the germline ends. Germline CDR1 reads MGHDK; CDR2 reads SYGVNS.

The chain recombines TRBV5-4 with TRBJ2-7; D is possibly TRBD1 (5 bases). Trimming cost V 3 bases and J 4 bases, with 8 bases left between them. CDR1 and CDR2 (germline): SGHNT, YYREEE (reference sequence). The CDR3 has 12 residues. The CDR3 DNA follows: TGTGCCAGCAGCTACGACAGTTACGAGCAGTACTTC. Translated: CASSYDSYEQYF.

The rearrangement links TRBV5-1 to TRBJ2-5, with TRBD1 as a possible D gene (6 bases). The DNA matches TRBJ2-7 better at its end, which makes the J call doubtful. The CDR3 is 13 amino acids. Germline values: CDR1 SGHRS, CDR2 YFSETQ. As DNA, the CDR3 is TGCGCCAGCAGCTTCGGGACAAAATACGAGCAGTACTTC. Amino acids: CASSFGTKYEQYF.

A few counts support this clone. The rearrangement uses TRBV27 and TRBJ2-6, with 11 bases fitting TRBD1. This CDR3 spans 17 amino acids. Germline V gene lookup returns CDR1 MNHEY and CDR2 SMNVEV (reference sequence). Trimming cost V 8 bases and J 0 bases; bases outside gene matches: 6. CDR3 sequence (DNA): TGTGCCAGCGCGTCCGGGACAGGGGGCTCTGGGGCCAACGTCCTGACTTTC. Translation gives CASASGTGGSGANVLTF.

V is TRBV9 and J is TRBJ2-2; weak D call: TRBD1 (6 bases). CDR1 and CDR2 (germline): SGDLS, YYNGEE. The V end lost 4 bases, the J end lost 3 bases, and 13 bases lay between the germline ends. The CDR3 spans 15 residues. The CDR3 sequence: CASSPRRTDTGELFF. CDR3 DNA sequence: TGTGCCAGCAGCCCCAGACGGACAGACACCGGGGAGCTGTTTTTT.